Following are 12 T cell receptor beta chains from one sample sequenced in a study of cytomegalovirus exposure and HLA in healthy donors. In the PCR, 60 Vbeta and 13 Jbeta primers were used. Sequencing used immunoSEQ multiplex PCR; TCRdb keeps in-frame clones, though not all of them. The data hold 160,000 or so clones, with roughly three quarters observed a single time. The sequencing sample was made of PBMCs. The receptors stem from a man between 18 and 35 years old in good health and CMV-seropositive.

The CDR3, as DNA: TGCGCCAGCAGCCAAGACGAGCATGCAACTAATGAAAAACTGTTTTTT. This encodes CASSQDEHATNEKLFF. V usage is TRBV4-3 and J usage is TRBJ1-4; D remains unclear. V was clipped by 0 bases and J by 0 bases, with 8 bases between them. This CDR3 contains 16 residues. CDR1 LGHNA and CDR2 YSLEER come from the germline V gene.

The gene calls are TRBV10-3 and TRBJ2-5, with TRBD2 as a possible D gene (6 bases). Germline V gene lookup returns CDR1 ENHRY and CDR2 SYGVKD. This CDR3 spans 15 amino acids. The V end lost 2 bases, the J end lost 4 bases, and 14 bases lay between the germline ends. The CDR3 DNA reads as TGTGCCATCAGTGAGAGCGGCGGGGAAGGAGAGACCCAGTACTTC. It encodes CAISESGGEGETQYF.

The V gene is TRBV5-4, the J gene TRBJ2-3, with 11 bases fitting TRBD2. V gave up 3 bases and J gave up 0 bases; unmatched junction bases: 3. Germline V lookup: CDR1 SGHNT, CDR2 YYREEE (reference sequence). This CDR3 has 16 amino acids. The CDR3 here is CASSSRTSGSTDTQYF. The CDR3 nucleotides read TGTGCCAGCAGCTCCCGGACTAGCGGGAGCACAGATACGCAGTATTTT.

This rearrangement joins TRBV10-3 to TRBJ1-1; perhaps TRBD1 as D (6 bases). The ends were cut back, 10 bases at V and 0 bases at J, with 12 bases in the middle. This CDR3 is 13 amino acids long. From germline, CDR1 is ENHRY and CDR2 SYGVKD. The CDR3 loop is CARRTDMNTEAFF. In DNA form, the CDR3 reads TGTGCCAGGCGGACAGACATGAACACTGAAGCTTTCTTT.

This clone was seen a few times. The chain has TRBV19 and TRBJ1-2; TRBD1 agrees at 8 bases. V lost 3 bases, J lost 4 bases, and 7 bases stayed unmatched. Germline V lookup: CDR1 LNHDA, CDR2 SQIVND (reference sequence). The CDR3 totals 15 residues. The CDR3 spells CASSMTGDRVYGYTF. CDR3 bases: TGTGCCAGTAGTATGACAGGGGATCGAGTCTATGGCTACACCTTC.

Regarding this clone: Germline and junction disagree at one end, which may indicate a read error. This chain uses TRBV6-1 with TRBJ1-2; 7 bases line up with TRBD1. The germline gives CDR1 MNHNS, CDR2 SASEGT. There are 17 residues in the CDR3. In nucleotides, the CDR3 is TGTGCCAGCACTGAAAGGACAGGATTTTCCTCGGGGTATGGCTACACCTTC. It specifies CASTERTGFSSGYGYTF.

The chain uses TRBV2 and TRBJ1-1; no reliable D call. Per the germline V gene, CDR1 is SNHLY and CDR2 is FYNNEI. V was trimmed by 6 bases and J by 4 bases, leaving 21 bases between them. The CDR3 covers 16 residues. The CDR3 DNA reads as TGTGCCAGCAGGAGGTTTGGAGTATTTCCGGGCACTGAAGCTTTCTTT. It yields the protein CASRRFGVFPGTEAFF.

The chain carries TRBV5-1 and TRBJ2-1; 10 positions match TRBD2. This CDR3 region has 17 residues. Germline V lookup: CDR1 SGHRS, CDR2 YFSETQ. V lost 4 bases and J lost 4; bases outside the gene matches: 11. The chain's CDR3 is CASSRGVGTSAYNEQFF. The CDR3 DNA reads as TGCGCCAGCAGCCGCGGGGTTGGGACTAGCGCTTACAATGAGCAGTTCTTC.

This clone was seen a few times. CDR3 protein: CASSSSGTADNEQFF. The CDR3 DNA sequence: TGTGCCAGCAGTTCCTCCGGGACAGCCGACAATGAGCAGTTCTTC. The chain couples TRBV2 to TRBJ2-1; 7 nucleotides align to TRBD1. V shed 5 bases, J shed 5 bases, and the junction held 9 bases outside the gene matches. The germline V gene encodes CDR1 SNHLY and CDR2 FYNNEI. The CDR3 spans 15 residues.

The V call is TRBV2, the J call TRBJ2-3, with TRBD2 matching 10 bases. The germline gives CDR1 SNHLY, CDR2 FYNNEI. The trim removed 11 bases at V and 2 bases at J, leaving 13 bases unmatched. There are 16 residues in the CDR3. The CDR3 DNA is TGTGCCGGCGCCCATCAGCGGGAGGGTTTCACAGATACGCAGTATTTT. This translates into CAGAHQREGFTDTQYF.

The V call is TRBV7-8, the J call TRBJ1-1; tentative D call: TRBD1 (5 bases). The ends were cut back, 4 bases at V and 7 bases at J, with 19 bases in the middle. The CDR3 is made up of 15 amino acids. Germline CDR1 SGHVS, CDR2 FQNEAQ. The CDR3 loop reads CASSSWGDLSGEAFF. In nucleotides, the CDR3 is TGTGCCAGCAGCTCCTGGGGGGATTTGTCTGGTGAAGCTTTCTTT.

This clone is a singleton in its sample. V gene TRBV11-1 combines with J gene TRBJ2-2, with D perhaps TRBD1 (5 bases). The CDR3 is 14 amino acids. The germline gives CDR1 SGHAT, CDR2 FQDESV (reference sequence). Trimming removed 5 bases from V and 4 bases from J, with 11 bases in between. The CDR3 nucleotides read TGTGCCAGCAGCCCCGGACACACCACCGGGGAGCTGTTTTTT. It is translated as CASSPGHTTGELFF. Full variable domain (missing parts from reference TRBV11-1 and TRBJ2-2): EAEVAQSPRYKITEKSQAVAFWCDPISGHATLYWYRQILGQGPELLVQFQDESVVDDSQLPKDRFSAERLKGVDSTLKIQPAELGDSAMYLCASSPGHTTGELFFGEGSRLTVL.